One and the same sample provided the 25 T cell receptor beta chains below, sequenced in a study of blood T cells in healthy people across ages. Primed by a sample-barcoded 5' primer and a J-beta primer mix, a second PCR proceeded for roughly 7 to 12 cycles. TCRdb re-called the 5' RACE reads with MiXCR, one entry per CDR3 protein. Among 2 million or so distinct CDR3 sequences listed, about 49% were seen once. Sequencing was carried out using blood. Every receptor here comes from a woman between 35 and 50 years old in good health.

J is TRBJ1-1 and V is TRBV20-1, with unresolved D. The CDR3 contains 11 residues. The V and J ends lost 3 bases and 6 bases respectively, with 8 bases between them. The germline V gene encodes CDR1 DFQATT and CDR2 SNEGSKA (reference sequence). The CDR3 DNA follows: TGCAGTGCTAGGGGTTACCCTGAAGCTTTCTTT. Amino acids: CSARGYPEAFF.

J is TRBJ2-3 and V is TRBV12-3 or TRBV12-4; D perhaps matches TRBD1 (5 bases). The CDR3 extends over 18 amino acids. Trimming took 7 bases from V and 1 from J, leaving 24 bases between them. CDR3 loop: CASIAPPPFRVGTDTQYF. CDR3 nucleotide sequence: TGTGCCAGCATAGCACCCCCACCATTCAGGGTCGGCACAGATACGCAGTATTTT.

The J gene is TRBJ2-1, the V gene TRBV20-1; D call uncertain. CDR1 and CDR2 from the germline V gene are DFQATT and SNEGSKA (reference sequence). V was cut by 6 bases and J by 8 bases, with 14 bases left in between. There are 12 residues in the CDR3. CDR3 region: CSATPGWDEQFF. Written as DNA, the CDR3 is TGCAGTGCAACCCCCGGATGGGATGAGCAGTTCTTC.

This clonotype showed up just a few times. The chain couples TRBV15 to TRBJ2-3; 9 positions agree with TRBD2. J was trimmed by 0 bases and V by 8 bases; bases with no gene match: 6. Germline V gene sequence: CDR1 LNHNV, CDR2 YYDKDF (reference sequence). CDR3 size: 15 residues. CDR3 sequence reads: CATARSGGSTDTQYF. The DNA of the CDR3 is TGTGCCACCGCCCGTAGCGGGGGTAGCACAGATACGCAGTATTTT.

This chain connects TRBV6-5 to TRBJ2-7; D is perhaps TRBD1 (6 bases). V was shortened by 0 bases and J by 3 bases, with 18 bases between the two germline ends. CDR3 size: 17 residues. Germline-derived CDR1 and CDR2 are MNHEY and SVGAGI. The CDR3 nucleotides read TGTGCCAGCAGTTACTCACGGGACACTGCGACCTACTACGAGCAGTACTTC. Its translation: CASSYSRDTATYYEQYF.

This clonotype was observed a handful of times. This rearrangement joins TRBV18 to TRBJ2-7; D is ambiguous. With 0 bases removed from V and 0 bases from J, the gap between germline ends came to 9 bases. CDR1 is KGHSH, CDR2 LQKENI, per germline. This CDR3 is 15 amino acids long. The CDR3 spells CASSPPGGASYEQYF. The CDR3 region has the DNA TGTGCCAGCTCACCACCGGGTGGCGCCTCCTACGAGCAGTACTTC. Using reference TRBV18 and TRBJ2-7 for the parts outside the CDR3, the full variable domain is NAGVMQNPRHLVRRRGQEARLRCSPMKGHSHVYWYRQLPEEGLKFMVYLQKENIIDESGMPKERFSAEFPKEGPSILRIQQVVRGDSAAYFCASSPPGGASYEQYFGPGTRLTVT.

The J gene is TRBJ2-1, the V gene TRBV20-1; weak D call: TRBD2 (6 bases). Trimming took 6 bases from V and 9 from J, leaving 21 bases between them. CDR3 length: 14 amino acids. Germline V gene sequence: CDR1 DFQATT, CDR2 SNEGSKA (reference sequence). In nucleotides, the CDR3 is TGCAGTGCCCACAAATGGGGGGTGGATAGTGAGCAGTTCTTC. It is translated as CSAHKWGVDSEQFF.

The chain combines TRBV12-3 or TRBV12-4 with TRBJ2-3; 13 nucleotides line up with TRBD2. The CDR3 length is 17 residues. With V trimmed by 6 bases and J by 2 bases, 8 bases remained unmatched. The CDR3 DNA reads as TGTGCCAGCAGCTCCGGACTAGCGGGGGAGTACACAGATACGCAGTATTTT. This gives the protein CASSSGLAGEYTDTQYF.

The rearrangement links TRBV6-1 to TRBJ1-1; 9 bases match TRBD1. Germline V gene sequence: CDR1 MNHNS, CDR2 SASEGT. The CDR3 has 15 amino acids. V shed 7 bases and J 1 base; nucleotides not matched to a gene: 7. The CDR3: CASTVRGQGNTEAFF. The CDR3 nucleotides are TGTGCCAGCACGGTTCGGGGACAGGGGAACACTGAAGCTTTCTTT.

The genes are TRBV5-1 and TRBJ2-1; D remains unclear. V lost 6 bases and J lost 6, with 16 bases in between. The CDR3 totals 14 residues. Germline CDR1 SGHRS, CDR2 YFSETQ. CDR3 DNA sequence: TGCGCCAGCACCCCGAATGAGGTGGTCAATGAGCAGTTCTTC. Amino acid sequence: CASTPNEVVNEQFF. The full variable domain, with the rest looked up from reference TRBV5-1 and TRBJ2-1, is KAGVTQTPRYLIKTRGQQVTLSCSPISGHRSVSWYQQTPGQGLQFLFEYFSETQRNKGNFPGRFSGRQFSNSRSEMNVSTLELGDSALYLCASTPNEVVNEQFFGPGTRLTVL.

The chain links TRBV25-1 to TRBJ2-1; 9 positions match TRBD2. Germline V gives CDR1 MGHDK, CDR2 SYGVNS. There are 14 residues in the CDR3. V was clipped by 8 bases and J by 6 bases; unmatched bases: 8. The CDR3 coding sequence is TGTGCCAGCTTTGGTGCGGGGGGGCCCAATGAGCAGTTCTTC. Translation gives CASFGAGGPNEQFF. Full variable domain (remainder filled in from reference TRBV25-1 and TRBJ2-1): EADIYQTPRYLVIGTGKKITLECSQTMGHDKMYWYQQDPGMELHLIHYSYGVNSTEKGDLSSESTVSRIRTEHFPLTLESARPSHTSQYLCASFGAGGPNEQFFGPGTRLTVL.

The V gene is TRBV28, the J gene TRBJ2-6; D may be TRBD2 (6 bases). CDR3 length: 17 residues. V shed 5 bases and J shed 0 bases, with 14 bases lying between them. Germline-derived CDR1 and CDR2 are MDHEN and SYDVKM. The CDR3, as DNA: TGTGCCAGCAGTACCTGGAGGGGCAGCTCTGGGGCCAACGTCCTGACTTTC. It yields the protein CASSTWRGSSGANVLTF.

The rearrangement joins TRBV3-1 to TRBJ1-2; possible D gene TRBD1, 6 bases. Trimming shortened V by 1 base and J by 2 bases, and 11 bases separated the two germline ends. Germline lookup yields CDR1 LGHDT and CDR2 YNNKEL (reference sequence). The CDR3 runs 15 residues. Here the CDR3 reads CASSQVGARNYGYTF. The CDR3 DNA is TGTGCCAGCAGCCAAGTGGGGGCCCGAAACTATGGCTACACCTTC. The full variable domain, completed using reference TRBV3-1 and TRBJ1-2, is DTAVSQTPKYLVTQMGNDKSIKCEQNLGHDTMYWYKQDSKKFLKIMFSYNNKELIINETVPNRFSPKSPDKAHLNLHINSLELGDSAVYFCASSQVGARNYGYTFGSGTRLTVV.

The J gene is TRBJ2-3, the V gene TRBV2, with unresolved D. Trimming took off 8 bases at V and 3 bases at J, with 6 bases between the two ends. Looked up from germline, CDR1 is SNHLY and CDR2 is FYNNEI. CDR3 length equals 11 residues. CDR3 amino acids: CASVRTDTQYF. The CDR3 DNA reads as TGTGCCAGCGTTAGAACAGATACGCAGTATTTT.

This clonotype has only a few counts. The CDR3 loop reads CASRESGTGDEQYF. In nucleotides, the CDR3 is TGTGCCAGCAGAGAGTCTGGGACAGGAGACGAGCAGTACTTC. This chain connects TRBV6-1 to TRBJ2-7, with 8 bases fitting TRBD1. Trimming at V came to 6 bases and at J to 5 bases, leaving 9 bases not matched to a gene. CDR1 and CDR2 (germline): MNHNS, SASEGT. The CDR3 totals 14 residues.

The J gene is TRBJ2-5, the V gene TRBV20-1; weak D call: TRBD1 (5 bases). Germline CDR1 DFQATT, CDR2 SNEGSKA (reference sequence). The CDR3 is 14 amino acids. Trimming removed 6 bases at V and 1 base at J, with 15 bases between. CDR3 in DNA: TGCAGTGCCAGGGTCCCAAGGGGCCAAGAGACCCAGTACTTC. The encoded protein is CSARVPRGQETQYF.

The V gene is TRBV6-5, the J gene TRBJ2-3; D is tentatively TRBD1 or TRBD2 (5 bases each). The CDR3 length is 14 residues. V was clipped by 6 bases and J by 5 bases, with 15 bases between them. From germline, CDR1 is MNHEY and CDR2 SVGAGI. The CDR3 sequence: CASSPGRVRDTQYF. In nucleotides, the CDR3 is TGTGCCAGCAGCCCGGGACGCGTACGAGATACGCAGTATTTT.

This chain connects TRBV15 to TRBJ1-4; D unclear. Trimming shortened V by 5 bases and J by 0 bases, and 13 bases separated the two germline ends. The CDR3 extends over 16 amino acids. The germline V gene encodes CDR1 LNHNV and CDR2 YYDKDF (reference sequence). CDR3 sequence: CATSPDGPATNEKLFF. As DNA, the CDR3 is TGTGCCACCAGCCCTGACGGACCCGCAACTAATGAAAAACTGTTTTTT.

The CDR3 bases are TGTGCCAGCAGCCAAGATCGACTAGCGGGGGCCCACGAGCAGTACTTC. This codes for CASSQDRLAGAHEQYF. This chain uses TRBV3-1 with TRBJ2-7; 12 nucleotides line up with TRBD2. The CDR3 extends over 16 amino acids. The trim removed 0 bases at V and 5 bases at J, leaving 5 bases unmatched. Germline V lookup: CDR1 LGHDT, CDR2 YNNKEL (reference sequence).

The table lists this clonotype with a few counts. The chain employs TRBV6-5 and TRBJ2-1; 11 nucleotides line up with TRBD2. This CDR3 has 15 amino acids. J gave up 5 bases and V 2 bases, and 2 bases lay outside the gene matches. Germline loops: CDR1 MNHEY, CDR2 SVGAGI. The CDR3 region has the DNA TGTGCCAGCAGTTACCGGGGACTAGCGGACAATGAGCAGTTCTTC. Translated: CASSYRGLADNEQFF.

This chain's CDR3 is CASSLFSGAGNTEAFF. The CDR3 DNA is TGTGCCAGCAGTTTATTCTCAGGGGCGGGTAACACTGAAGCTTTCTTT. V usage is TRBV12-3 or TRBV12-4 and J usage is TRBJ1-1; a weak D match, TRBD1 (6 bases). The CDR3 runs to 16 residues. The germline V and J ends were trimmed by 2 bases and 2 bases, with 15 bases remaining between them.

V usage is TRBV14 and J usage is TRBJ1-2, with D perhaps matching TRBD1 (5 bases). Per the germline V gene, CDR1 is SGHDN and CDR2 is FVKESK. The CDR3 totals 17 residues. Trimming took off 4 bases at V and 0 bases at J, with 18 bases between the two ends. CDR3 bases: TGTGCCAGCAGCCCCTATAAACGGGGGGAGTCTAACTATGGCTACACCTTC. Translated, it gives CASSPYKRGESNYGYTF.

This sequence joins TRBV6-5 and TRBJ2-4, with 7 bases matching TRBD1. The V and J ends lost 6 bases and 1 base, in that order; junction bases with no gene match: 3. The length of the CDR3 is 14 residues. From germline, CDR1 is MNHEY and CDR2 SVGAGI. DNA for the CDR3: TGTGCCAGCAGGGTACAGGGGGCCAAAAACATTCAGTACTTC. This sequence encodes CASRVQGAKNIQYF.

V and J are TRBV7-2 and TRBJ2-3, with 12 nucleotides matching TRBD2. This CDR3 has 17 amino acids. Looked up from germline, CDR1 is SGHTA and CDR2 is FQGNSA. Trimming took 5 bases from V and 2 from J; bases not matched to a gene: 8. The CDR3, as DNA: TGTGCCAGCAGCGCATATCTAGCGGGGGGGTTCACAGATACGCAGTATTTT. Translating it yields CASSAYLAGGFTDTQYF.

The chain is built from TRBV20-1 and TRBJ2-5; a possible D gene is TRBD1 (5 bases). The CDR3 totals 14 residues. Trimming removed 6 bases at V and 11 bases at J, with 25 bases between. The germline V gene has CDR1 DFQATT and CDR2 SNEGSKA (reference sequence). This CDR3 reads CSAPNVVRGNEQYF. The CDR3 DNA follows: TGCAGTGCCCCTAACGTGGTAAGGGGCAATGAGCAGTACTTC.